This TCR beta chain was found in a study of shared clonotypes between healthy human individuals. Study in general: Per donor, three plates held CD4 naive cells, three held CD4 memory, two held CD8 naive and one held CD8 memory.

Within Nashville, Tennessee resided all donors, each a Caucasian adult. As handled by the study authors: ImmunoSEQ gave junction-only sequences without quality scores, so filtering differed. Clones were sequenced by immunoSEQ multiplex PCR, and TCRdb holds only the in-frame ones, with some missing. That table furnishes V, J and clone size, whereas the DNA furnished D and trimming. Among hundreds of thousands of clones listed, roughly 70% were seen once. With 1 base clipped from V and 4 bases from J, the junction kept 0 bases outside the gene matches. The CDR3 covers 15 residues. CDR1 LGHNA and CDR2 YNFKEQ come from the germline V gene.

The V gene is TRBV4-2, the J gene TRBJ2-1, with TRBD2 identical over 11 bases. This clonotype was obtained from a woman aged 30 to 39 in good health. Sequencing was performed on memory CD4+ T cells sorted from blood. Regarding subset: CD45RA-negative fraction. The CDR3 coding sequence is TGTGCCAGCAGCCAAGGACTAGCGGGATACAATGAGCAGTTCTTC. Its translation: CASSQGLAGYNEQFF.